This TCR delta chain was observed in a study of DNA immune sequencing with unique molecular identifiers. Genomic DNA underwent 32-plex PCR targeting all 8 TRDV and 4 TRDJ genes. A 12-nucleotide UMI was added during 3 to 4 barcoding PCR cycles before adapter PCR. TCRdb fed the multiplex PCR reads into CATT to redo clone calling. The repertoire has 4,500 to 6,000 delta-chain clones, roughly 12% of them found once; the top ten carry roughly 50%. Material for sequencing was gamma-delta T cells enriched from blood buffy coat, or unenriched PBMCs (not recorded which). This receptor was obtained from a human donor in good health.

The CDR3 loop is CALGEAPGVYWGIQADKLIF. The CDR3 coding sequence is TGTGCTCTTGGGGAAGCTCCTGGGGTATACTGGGGGATACAGGCCGATAAACTCATCTTT. No V gene was called, and the J gene is TRDJ1; the table's D call, TRDD3, has no DNA check behind it. This CDR3 contains 20 residues.